The entry below gives a single TCR beta chain sequence along with its context. This sample is drawn from a study of monozygotic twins with inflammatory bowel disease. The germline V gene encodes CDR1 GTSNPN and CDR2 SVGIG (reference sequence). This CDR3 has 12 amino acids. TCRdb reprocessed the 5' RACE reads, with one entry per CDR3 protein and no DNA. This sample's clone table lists around 210,000 distinct CDR3 sequences. The gene calls are TRBV30 and TRBJ1-2; the TCRdb D gene call, TRBD1, has no DNA to confirm it. This clonotype originated in a human donor with ulcerative colitis or Crohn's disease, or a healthy co-twin of an affected twin (not recorded which). Sequencing was performed on blood. CDR3 region: CAWTGNQGGYTF.